Sequencing of this T cell receptor (beta chain) was carried out in a study of blood T cell repertoires in COVID-19. The CDR3 runs to 14 residues. The ends lost 4 bases at V and 5 bases at J; junction bases unmatched: 7. Germline V gene lookup returns CDR1 MDHEN and CDR2 SYDVKM. Assay: immunoSEQ multiplex PCR; the TCRdb copy retains only in-frame clones and omits some. The repertoire holds more than 350,000 clones, with 88% as singletons. The sequence derives from a woman aged 18-29 years who had been exposed to COVID-19. This chain links TRBV28 with TRBJ1-2; 7 nucleotides align to TRBD1. The sequenced sample was PBMCs or T cells enriched from blood (not recorded which). The CDR3 coding sequence is TGTGCCAGCAGTTCCCCGACAGGGTTATATGGCTACACCTTC. As protein: CASSSPTGLYGYTF.